The clone carrying this T cell receptor (beta chain) has only a few counts. The antigen is not known. The data originate from a study of T-cell reconstitution after alpha-beta-depleted transplantation in children. Notes on the study in general: From surviving recipient T cells and thymic progenitors came the high day-60 TCRbeta diversity observed in some patients. Counts and diversity of T cells one year after transplant came mostly from newly produced T cells. Approximately two months post-transplant, alpha-beta T cells reportedly originated from several hundred expanded graft clones.

It was with unique molecular identifiers that the TCRbeta library was prepared. TCRdb processed the PCR reads anew with MiXCR; each CDR3 protein has one entry. The data contain roughly 790,000 distinct CDR3 sequences, roughly 15% of them singletons. The TCR comes from a male patient younger than 18 who had a stem cell transplant for acute lymphoblastic leukemia, so the T cells may come from the graft donor. The starting material was PBMCs, mostly from graft donor cells, obtained 360 days after TCRalphabeta/CD19-depleted stem cell transplant.

CDR3: CASSETSGPPLEQYF. For the CDR3, the DNA is TGTGCCAGCAGCGAAACTAGCGGGCCCCCCCTCGAGCAGTACTTC. J is TRBJ2-7 and V is TRBV11-2, with TRBD2 matching 9 bases. Germline V gene sequence: CDR1 SGHAT, CDR2 FQNNGV. V was pared by 5 bases and J by 6 bases, with 11 bases of the junction left unmatched. This CDR3 has 15 amino acids. The full variable domain, in which reference TRBV11-2 and TRBJ2-7 provide the parts outside the CDR3, is EAGVAQSPRYKIIEKRQSVAFWCNPISGHATLYWYQQILGQGPKLLIQFQNNGVVDDSQLPKDRFSAERLKGVDSTLKIQPAKLEDSAVYLCASSETSGPPLEQYFGPGTRLTVT.